The clone carrying this TCR beta chain was recorded at least ten times. As yet, its antigen is unknown. CDR1 and CDR2 (germline): MNHNS, SASEGT. The ends were cut back, 5 bases at V and 0 bases at J, with 11 bases in the middle. This CDR3 region has 16 residues. Clinical symptoms, serum thyroxine and TRAb, thyroid ultrasound and orbital computed tomography together formed the diagnostic basis. The entry originates in a study of T cells in Graves' hyperthyroidism and ophthalmopathy. Study-wide context: The initial diagnosis was the point when peripheral blood was collected, ahead of any treatment.

Study results and caveats: Within blood appeared most thyroid clonotypes that had expanded above 0.001.

Amplification of TCR beta CDR3 regions used RNA as the template. HTBI primers were employed in a first-round RT-PCR of the TCR CDR3. MiXCR, run by TCRdb on the multiplex PCR reads, gives a single entry per CDR3 protein. The top ten hold less than 20% of the sample, which has almost 350,000 distinct CDR3 sequences, 15% to 20% seen once. Specimen: blood. V is TRBV6-1 and J is TRBJ2-6; D remains unclear. This clonotype originated in a woman aged 40 to 50 with Graves' ophthalmopathy. CDR3 loop: CASSTRLDSGANVLTF. CDR3 nucleotide sequence: TGTGCCAGCAGTACAAGACTGGACTCTGGGGCCAACGTCCTGACTTTC.